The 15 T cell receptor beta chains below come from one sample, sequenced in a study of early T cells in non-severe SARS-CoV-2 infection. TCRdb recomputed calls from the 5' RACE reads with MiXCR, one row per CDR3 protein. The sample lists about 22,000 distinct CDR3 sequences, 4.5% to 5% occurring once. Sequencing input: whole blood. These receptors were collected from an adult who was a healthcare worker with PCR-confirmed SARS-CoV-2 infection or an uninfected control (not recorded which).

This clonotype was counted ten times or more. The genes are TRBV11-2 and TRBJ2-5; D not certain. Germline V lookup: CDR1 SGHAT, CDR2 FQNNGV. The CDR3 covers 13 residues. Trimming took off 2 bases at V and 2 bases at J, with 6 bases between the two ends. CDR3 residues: CASSLLAQETQYF. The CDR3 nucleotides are TGTGCCAGCAGCTTATTGGCTCAAGAGACCCAGTACTTC.

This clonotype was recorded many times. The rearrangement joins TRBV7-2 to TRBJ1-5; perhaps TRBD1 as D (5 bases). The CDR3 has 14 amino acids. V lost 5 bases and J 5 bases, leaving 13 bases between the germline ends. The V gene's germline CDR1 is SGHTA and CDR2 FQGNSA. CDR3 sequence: CASSPGNLDQPQHF. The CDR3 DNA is TGTGCCAGCAGCCCAGGGAATCTTGATCAGCCCCAGCATTTT. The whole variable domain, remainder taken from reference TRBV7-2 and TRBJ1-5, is GAGVSQSPSNKVTEKGKDVELRCDPISGHTALYWYRQSLGQGLEFLIYFQGNSAPDKSGLPSDRFSAERTGGSVSTLTIQRTQQEDSAVYLCASSPGNLDQPQHFGDGTRLSIL.

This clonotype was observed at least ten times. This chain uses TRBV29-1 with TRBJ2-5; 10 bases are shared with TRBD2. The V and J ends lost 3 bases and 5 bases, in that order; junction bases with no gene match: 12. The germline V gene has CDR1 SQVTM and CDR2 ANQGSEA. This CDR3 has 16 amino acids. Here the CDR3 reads CSVDGVAGGQKETQYF. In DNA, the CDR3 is TGCAGCGTTGACGGAGTAGCGGGGGGCCAAAAGGAGACCCAGTACTTC.

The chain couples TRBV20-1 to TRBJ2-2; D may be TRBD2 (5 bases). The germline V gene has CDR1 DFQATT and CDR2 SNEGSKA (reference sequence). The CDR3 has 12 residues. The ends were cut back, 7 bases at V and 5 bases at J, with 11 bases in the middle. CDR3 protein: CSGGLRTGELFF. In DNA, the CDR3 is TGCAGTGGTGGACTCCGGACCGGGGAGCTGTTTTTT.

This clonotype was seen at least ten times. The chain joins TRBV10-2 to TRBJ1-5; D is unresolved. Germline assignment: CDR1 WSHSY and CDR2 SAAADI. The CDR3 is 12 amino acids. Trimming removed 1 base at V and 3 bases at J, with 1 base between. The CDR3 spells CASSEYNQPQHF. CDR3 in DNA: TGCGCCAGCAGTGAGTACAATCAGCCCCAGCATTTT.

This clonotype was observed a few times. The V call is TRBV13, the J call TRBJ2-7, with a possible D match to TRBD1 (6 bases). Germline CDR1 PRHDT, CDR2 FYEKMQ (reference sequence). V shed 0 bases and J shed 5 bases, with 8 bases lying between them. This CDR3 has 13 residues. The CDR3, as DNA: TGTGCCAGCAGCTTAGGAGGGGACAACGAGCAGTACTTC. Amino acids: CASSLGGDNEQYF.

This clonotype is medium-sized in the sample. The CDR3 nucleotides are TGCGCCAGCAGCCAAGTTAGTTACCGGGATGACACTGAAGCTTTCTTT. The encoded protein is CASSQVSYRDDTEAFF. The chain has TRBV4-3 and TRBJ1-1; no firm D call. Germline values: CDR1 LGHNA, CDR2 YSLEER. This CDR3 is 16 amino acids long. V was shortened by 1 base and J by 3 bases, with 15 bases between the two germline ends.

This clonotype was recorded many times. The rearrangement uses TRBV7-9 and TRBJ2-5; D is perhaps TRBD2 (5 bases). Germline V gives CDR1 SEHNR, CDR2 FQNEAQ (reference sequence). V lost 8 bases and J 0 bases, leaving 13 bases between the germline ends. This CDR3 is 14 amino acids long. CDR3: CASRLSADQETQYF. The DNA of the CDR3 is TGTGCCAGCCGACTCTCAGCGGACCAAGAGACCCAGTACTTC.

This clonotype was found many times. The CDR3 loop reads CASSQGRDEQFF. CDR3 coding DNA: TGTGCCAGCAGCCAAGGTCGGGATGAGCAGTTCTTC. V is TRBV3-1 and J is TRBJ2-1; no definite D call. Germline CDR1 is LGHDT and CDR2 is YNNKEL (reference sequence). V lost 1 base, J lost 8 bases, and 6 bases lay in between. The CDR3 sequence is 12 residues long.

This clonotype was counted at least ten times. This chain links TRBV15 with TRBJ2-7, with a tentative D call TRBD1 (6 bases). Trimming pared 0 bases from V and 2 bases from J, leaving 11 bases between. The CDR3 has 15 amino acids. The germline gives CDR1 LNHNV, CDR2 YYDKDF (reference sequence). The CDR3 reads CATSRDFGQTYEQYF. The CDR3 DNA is TGTGCCACCAGCAGAGATTTTGGACAGACCTACGAGCAGTACTTC.

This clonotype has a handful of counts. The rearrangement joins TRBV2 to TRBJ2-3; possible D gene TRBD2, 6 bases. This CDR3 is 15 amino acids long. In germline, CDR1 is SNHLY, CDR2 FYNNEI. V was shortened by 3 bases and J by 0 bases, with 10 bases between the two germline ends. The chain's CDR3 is CASSDPAGSTDTQYF. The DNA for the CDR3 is TGTGCCAGCAGTGACCCAGCGGGTAGCACAGATACGCAGTATTTT.

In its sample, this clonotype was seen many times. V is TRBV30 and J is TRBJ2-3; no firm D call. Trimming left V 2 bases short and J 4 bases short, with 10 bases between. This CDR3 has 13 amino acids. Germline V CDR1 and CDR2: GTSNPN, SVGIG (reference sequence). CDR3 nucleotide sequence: TGTGCCTGGAGTAGATCTCGGGCAGATACGCAGTATTTT. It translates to CAWSRSRADTQYF. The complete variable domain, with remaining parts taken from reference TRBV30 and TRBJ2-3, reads SQTIHQWPATLVQPVGSPLSLECTVEGTSNPNLYWYRQAAGRGLQLLFYSVGIGQISSEVPQNLSASRPQDRQFILSSKKLLLSDSGFYLCAWSRSRADTQYFGPGTRLTVL.

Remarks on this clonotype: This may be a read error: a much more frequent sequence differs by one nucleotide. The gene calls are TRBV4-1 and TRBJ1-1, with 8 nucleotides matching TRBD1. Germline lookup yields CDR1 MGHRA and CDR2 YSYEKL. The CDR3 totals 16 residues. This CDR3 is CANSQAGGKMNTEAFF. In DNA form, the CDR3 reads TGCGCCAACAGCCAAGCAGGGGGCAAGATGAACACTGAAGCTTTCTTT.

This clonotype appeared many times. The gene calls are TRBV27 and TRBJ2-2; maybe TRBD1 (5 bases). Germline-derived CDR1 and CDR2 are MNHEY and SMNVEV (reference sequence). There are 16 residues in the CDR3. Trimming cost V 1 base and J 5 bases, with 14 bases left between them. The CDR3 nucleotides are TGTGCCAGCAGTTTATTGTCTCTACCAGGGACCGGGGAGCTGTTTTTT. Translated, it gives CASSLLSLPGTGELFF.

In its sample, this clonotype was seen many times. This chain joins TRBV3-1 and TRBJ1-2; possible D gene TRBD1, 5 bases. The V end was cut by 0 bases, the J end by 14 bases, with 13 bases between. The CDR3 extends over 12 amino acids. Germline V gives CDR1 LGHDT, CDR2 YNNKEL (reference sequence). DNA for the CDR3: TGTGCCAGCAGCCAAGATCGCAGGGCGGGTACCTTC. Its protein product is CASSQDRRAGTF.